The rows below give T cell receptor beta chains drawn from one sample of a study of T cell responses to AZD1222 COVID-19 vaccine. Assay used: immunoSEQ multiplex PCR; TCRdb lists only in-frame clones, some missing. The sample lists about 150,000 clones, around 93% seen once, with around 2.5% in the top ten. Here the sequenced sample was peripheral blood, taken on day 0 of AZD1222 vaccination. The receptor set was obtained from an adult in good health. The CDR3 runs from the conserved cysteine through the conserved F or W. D genes are given only for firm matches. A row's size may be missing; if present it is once, few, many or a size class.

abundance	v_gene	d_gene	j_gene	CDR3aa	CDR3nt
NA	TRBV5-4	TRBD1	TRBJ1-2	CASSLGAGGYGYTF	TGTGCCAGCAGCTTGGGCGCAGGGGGTTATGGCTACACCTTC
NA	TRBV4-1	NA	TRBJ2-3	CASSQVPPAGGPLTDTQYF	TGCGCCAGCAGCCAAGTCCCCCCGGCCGGGGGTCCTCTCACAGATACGCAGTATTTT
NA	TRBV30	NA	TRBJ1-1	CAWSPWTVLEPTEAFF	TGTGCCTGGAGTCCCTGGACAGTTTTGGAACCGACTGAAGCTTTCTTT
NA	TRBV9	TRBD1	TRBJ1-2	CASGGKDRVYGYTF	TGTGCCAGCGGGGGTAAGGACAGGGTTTATGGCTACACCTTC
NA	TRBV6-2/TRBV6-3	TRBD1	TRBJ2-1	CASSYQVGQDRGNEQFF	TGTGCCAGCAGTTATCAGGTCGGTCAAGACAGGGGCAATGAGCAGTTCTTC
NA	TRBV5-1	NA	TRBJ1-2	CASSLEEGMNYGYTF	TGCGCCAGCAGCTTGGAGGAGGGGATGAACTATGGCTACACCTTC
NA	TRBV18	TRBD2	TRBJ2-7	CASSPPGLANTEQYF	TGTGCCAGCTCACCTCCGGGACTAGCGAACACCGAGCAGTACTTC
NA	TRBV5-1	TRBD1	TRBJ2-7	CASSDPTGKYHEQYF	TGCGCCAGCAGTGACCCGACAGGGAAGTACCACGAGCAGTACTTC
NA	TRBV13	NA	TRBJ1-1	CASSLRDTEAFF	TGTGCCAGCAGCTTAAGGGATACTGAAGCTTTCTTT
once	TRBV21-1	NA	TRBJ1-2	CASSKALGGSGGYTF	TGTGCCAGCAGCAAAGCGCTCGGAGGGTCAGGCGGCTACACCTTC
NA	TRBV30	NA	TRBJ1-2	CAWSVKGNYGYTF	TGTGCCTGGAGTGTAAAGGGGAACTATGGCTACACCTTC
NA	TRBV11-1	NA	TRBJ1-1	CASSLARQNTEAFF	TGTGCCAGCAGCTTAGCCCGACAGAACACTGAAGCTTTCTTT
NA	TRBV6-1	NA	TRBJ2-1	CASSEDRTGTKQFF	TGTGCCAGCAGTGAAGACCGAACCGGGACAAAGCAGTTCTTC
NA	TRBV23-1	NA	TRBJ2-2	CASCEPRPGELFF	TGCGCCAGCTGCGAACCCCGGCCCGGGGAGCTGTTTTTT
NA	TRBV18	NA	TRBJ1-4	CASSPEDGNEKLFF	TGTGCCAGCTCACCAGAGGACGGTAATGAAAAACTGTTTTTT
few	TRBV29-1	NA	TRBJ1-2	CSGTQMSDYGYTF	TGCAGCGGCACCCAGATGTCCGACTATGGCTACACCTTC
once	TRBV28	NA	TRBJ2-1	CASSLSDGRDLNEQFF	TGTGCCAGCAGTTTGTCAGACGGGCGGGACCTCAATGAGCAGTTCTTC
NA	TRBV7-3	TRBD2	TRBJ2-1	CASSPLAGWSSNEQFF	TGTGCCAGCAGCCCGCTAGCGGGGTGGTCCAGCAATGAGCAGTTCTTC
NA	TRBV3-1/TRBV3-2	NA	TRBJ1-6	CASSQGKGNSPLHF	TGTGCCAGCAGCCAAGGGAAGGGGAATTCACCCCTCCACTTT
NA	TRBV7-8	NA	TRBJ2-5	CASSSRDQEETQYF	TGTGCCAGCAGCTCCCGGGACCAGGAAGAGACCCAGTACTTC
NA	TRBV7-8	TRBD1	TRBJ1-5	CATGPGTGSNQPQHF	TGTGCCACCGGTCCCGGGACAGGGAGCAATCAGCCCCAGCATTTT
once	TRBV28	TRBD1	TRBJ1-6	CASSWGQGRGPLHF	TGTGCCAGTTCGTGGGGACAGGGTAGGGGACCCCTCCACTTT
NA	TRBV10-3	NA	TRBJ1-2	CAISESGGGGGYTF	TGTGCCATCAGTGAGTCGGGAGGAGGCGGTGGCTACACCTTC
NA	TRBV6-5	TRBD2	TRBJ2-7	CASRGAGAYYEQYF	TGTGCCAGCAGGGGAGCGGGGGCGTACTACGAGCAGTACTTC
NA	TRBV10-3	NA	TRBJ2-7	CAISETDTYEQYF	TGTGCCATCAGTGAGACAGATACCTACGAGCAGTACTTC
once	TRBV30	NA	TRBJ1-4	CAWRAAGNEKLFF	TGTGCCTGGAGGGCGGCCGGGAATGAAAAACTGTTTTTT
NA	TRBV5-6	NA	TRBJ1-2	CASSSWTDRSYTF	TGTGCCAGCAGCTCATGGACCGATCGGAGCTACACCTTC
NA	TRBV2	NA	TRBJ1-5	CASSRDTGGNQPQHF	TGTGCCAGCAGTCGAGACACAGGAGGCAATCAGCCCCAGCATTTT
NA	TRBV5-4	NA	TRBJ1-6	CASSWYTDDNSPLHF	TGTGCCAGCAGCTGGTATACAGACGATAATTCACCCCTCCACTTT
NA	TRBV10-2	NA	TRBJ2-7	CASSVEGTYEQYF	TGCGCCAGCAGTGTGGAGGGGACCTACGAGCAGTACTTC
NA	TRBV15	NA	TRBJ1-2	CATSGSNYGYTF	TGTGCCACCAGCGGTTCTAACTATGGCTACACCTTC
NA	TRBV7-9	NA	TRBJ2-5	CASSLGHSQETQYF	TGTGCCAGCAGCCTGGGACATTCCCAAGAGACCCAGTACTTC
NA	TRBV12-3/TRBV12-4	NA	TRBJ2-5	CASSHTETQYF	TGTGCCAGCAGCCATACAGAGACCCAGTACTTC
few	TRBV24-1	NA	TRBJ1-4	CATSVGEKLFF	TGTGCCACCAGTGTGGGTGAAAAACTGTTTTTT
NA	TRBV11-2	NA	TRBJ1-4	CASSQGPNEKLFF	TGTGCCAGCAGTCAAGGGCCTAATGAAAAACTGTTTTTT
NA	TRBV6-2/TRBV6-3	TRBD1	TRBJ1-1	CASSGTGGRTEAFF	TGTGCCAGCAGTGGCACAGGGGGTAGGACTGAAGCTTTCTTT
NA	TRBV19	TRBD1	TRBJ1-2	CASSPRQGARNGYTF	TGTGCCAGTAGTCCCCGACAGGGGGCGCGTAATGGCTACACCTTC
NA	TRBV6-5	NA	TRBJ2-3	CASSYGTGGPGDTQYF	TGTGCCAGCAGTTACGGGACGGGGGGCCCTGGAGATACGCAGTATTTT
NA	TRBV10-3	TRBD1	TRBJ1-5	CAISEAGQGTDNQPQHF	TGTGCCATCAGTGAGGCCGGACAGGGCACTGATAATCAGCCCCAGCATTTT
NA	TRBV6-5	NA	TRBJ2-7	CATGHGEQYF	TGTGCCACCGGCCACGGCGAGCAGTACTTC
NA	TRBV9	NA	TRBJ2-1	CASSVSGDTGNEQFF	TGTGCCAGCAGCGTATCGGGGGACACCGGCAATGAGCAGTTCTTC
NA	TRBV6-5	TRBD1	TRBJ2-2	CASSQGARNTGELFF	TGTGCCAGCAGTCAGGGGGCGCGAAACACCGGGGAGCTGTTTTTT
NA	TRBV30	TRBD1	TRBJ1-2	CAWSRTGVNYGYTF	TGTGCCTGGAGTCGAACAGGGGTTAACTATGGCTACACCTTC
NA	TRBV6-5	NA	TRBJ1-1	CASSMGDSTEAFF	TGTGCCAGCAGCATGGGGGATAGTACTGAAGCTTTCTTT
NA	TRBV19	TRBD1	TRBJ1-5	CASSSGQGGNQPQHF	TGTGCCAGTAGTAGTGGACAGGGTGGCAATCAGCCCCAGCATTTT
NA	TRBV6-6	TRBD1	TRBJ1-5	CASSPGQGSGLGNQPQHF	TGTGCCAGCAGTCCGGGACAGGGGTCGGGGTTGGGCAATCAGCCCCAGCATTTT
NA	TRBV4-1	NA	TRBJ2-7	CASGLPGAYEQYF	TGCGCCAGCGGGTTGCCGGGAGCTTACGAGCAGTACTTC
NA	TRBV27	TRBD1	TRBJ1-4	CASRRQGAHEKLFF	TGTGCCAGCAGGAGACAGGGGGCGCACGAAAAACTGTTTTTT
NA	TRBV13	NA	TRBJ2-6	CASSSALWEAGANVLTF	TGTGCCAGCAGCTCTGCCCTCTGGGAAGCTGGGGCCAACGTCCTGACTTTC
NA	TRBV4-1	TRBD1	TRBJ1-2	CASSLGRFGQVGGGYTF	TGCGCCAGCAGCCTAGGACGTTTCGGACAGGTGGGAGGGGGCTACACCTTC
NA	TRBV6-1	TRBD1	TRBJ1-2	CASSETGGYGYTF	TGTGCCAGCAGTGAGACAGGGGGCTATGGCTACACCTTC
NA	TRBV18	NA	TRBJ1-4	CASSGGAGSNEKLFF	TGTGCCAGCTCCGGCGGGGCAGGATCTAATGAAAAACTGTTTTTT
NA	TRBV7-9	NA	TRBJ1-5	CASSPGTGPNQPQHF	TGTGCCAGCAGCCCGGGCACAGGGCCTAATCAGCCCCAGCATTTT
NA	TRBV14	NA	TRBJ1-5	CASSQGSRTDSNQPQHF	TGTGCCAGCAGCCAAGGCTCCAGGACAGATAGCAATCAGCCCCAGCATTTT
NA	TRBV9	NA	TRBJ2-2	CASSLIGATGELFF	TGTGCCAGCAGCCTGATAGGGGCCACCGGGGAGCTGTTTTTT
NA	TRBV18	TRBD2	TRBJ2-7	CASSPRASGGAYEQYF	TGTGCCAGCTCACCTCGCGCTAGCGGGGGGGCCTACGAGCAGTACTTC
NA	TRBV24-1	TRBD1	TRBJ2-3	CATSEDRVEDTQYF	TGTGCCACCAGTGAGGACAGGGTTGAGGATACGCAGTATTTT
NA	TRBV5-5	NA	TRBJ1-5	CASSLVLDQPQHF	TGTGCCAGCAGCTTGGTTCTGGATCAGCCCCAGCATTTT